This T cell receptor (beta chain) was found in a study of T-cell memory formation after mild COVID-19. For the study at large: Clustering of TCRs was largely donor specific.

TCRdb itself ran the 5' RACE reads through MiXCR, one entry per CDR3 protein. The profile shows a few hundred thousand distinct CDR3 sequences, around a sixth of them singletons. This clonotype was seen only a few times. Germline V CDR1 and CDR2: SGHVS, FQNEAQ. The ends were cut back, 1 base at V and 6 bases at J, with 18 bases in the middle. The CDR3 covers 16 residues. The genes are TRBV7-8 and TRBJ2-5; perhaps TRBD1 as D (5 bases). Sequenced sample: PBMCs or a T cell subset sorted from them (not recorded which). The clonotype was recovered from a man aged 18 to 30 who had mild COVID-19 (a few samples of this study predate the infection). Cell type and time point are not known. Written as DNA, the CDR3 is TGTGCCAGCAGCTTAGGCTTAGGCTTTCAGGGTCAGACCCAGTACTTC. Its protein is CASSLGLGFQGQTQYF.